Listed below are T cell receptor beta chains from one sample, sequenced in a study of cytomegalovirus exposure and HLA in healthy donors. The method was immunoSEQ multiplex PCR; TCRdb's version includes in-frame clones alone and lacks a portion of them. Altogether approximately 120,000 clones are present, around 94% being singletons, with the ten largest covering under 1.5%. The sample was PBMCs. These receptors were collected from a woman between 18 and 29 years old in good health and CMV-seronegative. Both conserved end residues are trimmed from each CDR3. The size entry is marked missing in some rows and otherwise reads once, few, many or a size class.

V gene: TRBV5-1
clone size: .
J gene: TRBJ2-5
CDR3 protein: ASRGTGWTQY

V gene: TRBV30
clone size: .
J gene: TRBJ1-4
CDR3 protein: AWSVPGEKLF

V gene: TRBV2
clone size: .
J gene: TRBJ2-1
CDR3 protein: AGRLGQSRSNEQF

V gene: TRBV30
clone size: .
J gene: TRBJ2-7
CDR3 protein: AWSTRTGNSYEQY

V gene: TRBV6-6
clone size: .
J gene: TRBJ2-1
CDR3 protein: ASRQGSNEQF

V gene: TRBV7-3
clone size: once
J gene: TRBJ2-1
CDR3 protein: ASSWDTSGYNEQF

V gene: TRBV6-5
clone size: .
J gene: TRBJ2-7
CDR3 protein: ASSYSGGGSYEQY

V gene: TRBV28
clone size: .
J gene: TRBJ1-4
CDR3 protein: ASSSLRQDANEKLF

V gene: TRBV7-2
clone size: once
J gene: TRBJ1-5
CDR3 protein: ASSRREQGNQPQH

V gene: TRBV29-1
clone size: .
J gene: TRBJ2-1
CDR3 protein: SVEDSYNEQF

V gene: TRBV28
clone size: .
J gene: TRBJ2-7
CDR3 protein: ASRRIGSTIQMYEQY

V gene: TRBV4-2
clone size: .
J gene: TRBJ2-7
CDR3 protein: ASGPTGRMSYEQY

V gene: TRBV27
clone size: .
J gene: TRBJ2-7
CDR3 protein: ASSLGTGDHEQY

V gene: TRBV10-3
clone size: .
J gene: TRBJ2-3
CDR3 protein: ATKDSSTDTQY

V gene: TRBV6-1
clone size: .
J gene: TRBJ2-5
CDR3 protein: ATVLAGGTQETQY

V gene: TRBV6-6
clone size: .
J gene: TRBJ1-3
CDR3 protein: ASTPTAYSGNTIY

V gene: TRBV5-4
clone size: .
J gene: TRBJ2-7
CDR3 protein: ASSSGLAQTYEQY

V gene: TRBV2
clone size: .
J gene: TRBJ2-2
CDR3 protein: ASSVVSGELF

V gene: TRBV5-4
clone size: .
J gene: TRBJ2-5
CDR3 protein: ASSLALGSQETQY

V gene: TRBV7-9
clone size: .
J gene: TRBJ1-3
CDR3 protein: ASRRDRADTIY

V gene: TRBV7-9
clone size: .
J gene: TRBJ2-1
CDR3 protein: ASSSTGEVGKF

V gene: TRBV7-9
clone size: once
J gene: TRBJ2-2
CDR3 protein: ASSSQGLEPGTGELF

V gene: TRBV2
clone size: few
J gene: TRBJ1-2
CDR3 protein: ASSESVGGGAAS

V gene: TRBV28
clone size: few
J gene: TRBJ1-2
CDR3 protein: ASSYTGSTGYT

V gene: TRBV19
clone size: .
J gene: TRBJ2-5
CDR3 protein: ASSNETNEETQY

V gene: TRBV10-3
clone size: .
J gene: TRBJ2-2
CDR3 protein: ASRPRGDTNTGELF